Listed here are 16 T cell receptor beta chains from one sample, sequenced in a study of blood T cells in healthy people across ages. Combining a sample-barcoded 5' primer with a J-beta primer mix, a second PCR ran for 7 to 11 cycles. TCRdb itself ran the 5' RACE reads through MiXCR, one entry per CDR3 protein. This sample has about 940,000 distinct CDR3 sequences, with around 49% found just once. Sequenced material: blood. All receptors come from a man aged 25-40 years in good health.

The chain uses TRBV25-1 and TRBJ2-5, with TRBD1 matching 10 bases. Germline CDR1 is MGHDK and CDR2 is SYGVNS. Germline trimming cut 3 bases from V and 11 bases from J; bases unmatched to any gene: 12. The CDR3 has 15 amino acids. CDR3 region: CASSDLRQGAFEQYF. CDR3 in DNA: TGTGCCAGCAGTGATTTAAGACAGGGGGCGTTTGAGCAGTACTTC.

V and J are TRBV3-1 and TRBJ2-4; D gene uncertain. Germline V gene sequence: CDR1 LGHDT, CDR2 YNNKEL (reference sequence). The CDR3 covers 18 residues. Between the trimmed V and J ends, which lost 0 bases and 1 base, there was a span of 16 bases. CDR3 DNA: TGTGCCAGCAGCCAAGAAGCTCGACCGCGAGCTGCCAAAAACATTCAGTACTTC. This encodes CASSQEARPRAAKNIQYF.

In DNA form, the CDR3 reads TGTGCCAGCACCACGGATGCAACTAATGAAAAACTGTTTTTT. This codes for CASTTDATNEKLFF. J is TRBJ1-4 and V is TRBV7-2; D is undetermined. Germline CDR1 is SGHTA and CDR2 is FQGNSA. The CDR3 loop spans 14 amino acids. Trimming cost V 7 bases and J 0 bases, with 9 bases left between them.

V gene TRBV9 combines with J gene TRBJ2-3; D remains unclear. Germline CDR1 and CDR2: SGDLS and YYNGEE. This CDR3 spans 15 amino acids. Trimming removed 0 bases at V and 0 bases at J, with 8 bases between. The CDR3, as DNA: TGTGCCAGCAGCGTAGTTCCCTCTAGCACAGATACGCAGTATTTT. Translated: CASSVVPSSTDTQYF.

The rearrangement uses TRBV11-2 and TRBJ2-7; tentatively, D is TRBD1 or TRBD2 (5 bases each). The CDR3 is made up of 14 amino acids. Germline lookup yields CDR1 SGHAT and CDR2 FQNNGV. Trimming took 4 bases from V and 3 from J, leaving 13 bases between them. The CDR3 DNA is TGTGCCAGCAGCTGGTTCCAGGGAGTCTACGAGCAGTACTTC. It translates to CASSWFQGVYEQYF. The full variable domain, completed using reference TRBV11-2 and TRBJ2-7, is EAGVAQSPRYKIIEKRQSVAFWCNPISGHATLYWYQQILGQGPKLLIQFQNNGVVDDSQLPKDRFSAERLKGVDSTLKIQPAKLEDSAVYLCASSWFQGVYEQYFGPGTRLTVT.

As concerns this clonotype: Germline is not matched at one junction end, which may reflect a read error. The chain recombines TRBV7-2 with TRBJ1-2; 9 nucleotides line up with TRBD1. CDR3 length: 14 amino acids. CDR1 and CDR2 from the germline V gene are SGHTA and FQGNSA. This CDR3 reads CASSQQGAGYDYTF. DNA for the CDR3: TGTGCCAGCAGCCAACAGGGGGCAGGGTATGACTACACCTTC.

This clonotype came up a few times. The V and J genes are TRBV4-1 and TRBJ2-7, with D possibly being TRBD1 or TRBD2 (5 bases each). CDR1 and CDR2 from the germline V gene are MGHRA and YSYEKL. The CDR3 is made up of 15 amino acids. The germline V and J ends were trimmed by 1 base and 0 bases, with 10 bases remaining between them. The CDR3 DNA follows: TGCGCCAGCAGCCAAGGTATGGGGACCTCCTACGAGCAGTACTTC. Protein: CASSQGMGTSYEQYF.

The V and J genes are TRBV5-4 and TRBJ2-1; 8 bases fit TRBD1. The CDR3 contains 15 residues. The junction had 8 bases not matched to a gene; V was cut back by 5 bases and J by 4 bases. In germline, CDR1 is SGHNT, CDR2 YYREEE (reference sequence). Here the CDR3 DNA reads TGTGCCAGCAGAACCGGGACAGGCGAATACAATGAGCAGTTCTTC. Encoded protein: CASRTGTGEYNEQFF. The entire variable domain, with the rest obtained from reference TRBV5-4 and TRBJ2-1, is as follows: ETGVTQSPTHLIKTRGQQVTLRCSSQSGHNTVSWYQQALGQGPQFIFQYYREEENGRGNFPPRFSGLQFPNYSSELNVNALELDDSALYLCASRTGTGEYNEQFFGPGTRLTVL.

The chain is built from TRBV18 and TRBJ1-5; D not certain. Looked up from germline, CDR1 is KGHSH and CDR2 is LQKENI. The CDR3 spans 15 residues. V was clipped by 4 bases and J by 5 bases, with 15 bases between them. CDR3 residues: CASSLMDVNHQPQHF. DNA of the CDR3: TGTGCCAGCTCACTAATGGACGTAAACCATCAGCCCCAGCATTTT. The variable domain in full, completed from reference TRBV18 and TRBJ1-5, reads NAGVMQNPRHLVRRRGQEARLRCSPMKGHSHVYWYRQLPEEGLKFMVYLQKENIIDESGMPKERFSAEFPKEGPSILRIQQVVRGDSAAYFCASSLMDVNHQPQHFGDGTRLSIL.

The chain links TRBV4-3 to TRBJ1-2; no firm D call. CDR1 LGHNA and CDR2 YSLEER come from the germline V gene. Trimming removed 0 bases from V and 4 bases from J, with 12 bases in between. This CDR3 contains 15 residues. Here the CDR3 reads CASSQDWAGIYGYTF. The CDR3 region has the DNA TGCGCCAGCAGCCAAGATTGGGCGGGTATCTATGGCTACACCTTC.

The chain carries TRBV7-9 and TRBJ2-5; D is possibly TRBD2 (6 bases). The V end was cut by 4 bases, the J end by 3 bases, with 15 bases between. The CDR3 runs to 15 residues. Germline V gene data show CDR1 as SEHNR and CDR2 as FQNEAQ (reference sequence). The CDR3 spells CASSSLGGYEETQYF. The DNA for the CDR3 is TGTGCCAGCAGCTCGCTGGGGGGTTATGAAGAGACCCAGTACTTC.

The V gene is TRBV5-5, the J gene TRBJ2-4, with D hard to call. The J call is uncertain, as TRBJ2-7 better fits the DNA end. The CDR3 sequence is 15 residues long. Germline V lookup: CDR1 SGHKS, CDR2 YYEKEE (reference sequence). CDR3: CASSPEPQRKYEQYF. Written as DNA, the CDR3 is TGTGCCAGTAGCCCCGAGCCACAGAGAAAGTACGAGCAGTACTTC.

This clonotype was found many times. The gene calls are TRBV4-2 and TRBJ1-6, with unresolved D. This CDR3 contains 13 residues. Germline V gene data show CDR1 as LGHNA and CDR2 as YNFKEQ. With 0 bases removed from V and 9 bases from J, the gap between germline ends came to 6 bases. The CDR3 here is CASSQDIGSPLHF. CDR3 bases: TGTGCCAGCAGCCAAGATATAGGTTCACCCCTCCACTTT.

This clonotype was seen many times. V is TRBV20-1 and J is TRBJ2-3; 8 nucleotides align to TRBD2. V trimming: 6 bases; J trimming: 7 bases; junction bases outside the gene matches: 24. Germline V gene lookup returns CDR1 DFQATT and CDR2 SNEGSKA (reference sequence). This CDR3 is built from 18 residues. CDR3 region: CSATSLRAGAAFSHTQYF. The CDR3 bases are TGCAGTGCCACCTCCCTGCGAGCGGGGGCTGCCTTTAGTCATACGCAGTATTTT.

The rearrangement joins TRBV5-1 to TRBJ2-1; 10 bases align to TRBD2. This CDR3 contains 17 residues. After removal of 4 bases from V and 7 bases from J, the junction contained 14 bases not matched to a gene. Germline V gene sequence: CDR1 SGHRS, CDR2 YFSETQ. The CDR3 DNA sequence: TGCGCCAGCAGCCAGGGACTAGCGCGGGGTTCTCCTAATGAGCAGTTCTTC. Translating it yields CASSQGLARGSPNEQFF.

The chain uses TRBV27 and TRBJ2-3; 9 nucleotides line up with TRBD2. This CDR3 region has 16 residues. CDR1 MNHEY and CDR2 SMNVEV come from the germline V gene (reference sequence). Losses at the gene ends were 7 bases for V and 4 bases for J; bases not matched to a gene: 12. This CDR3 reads CASKGFGLASPDTQYF. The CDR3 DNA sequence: TGTGCCAGCAAGGGGTTTGGACTAGCGTCCCCAGATACGCAGTATTTT.